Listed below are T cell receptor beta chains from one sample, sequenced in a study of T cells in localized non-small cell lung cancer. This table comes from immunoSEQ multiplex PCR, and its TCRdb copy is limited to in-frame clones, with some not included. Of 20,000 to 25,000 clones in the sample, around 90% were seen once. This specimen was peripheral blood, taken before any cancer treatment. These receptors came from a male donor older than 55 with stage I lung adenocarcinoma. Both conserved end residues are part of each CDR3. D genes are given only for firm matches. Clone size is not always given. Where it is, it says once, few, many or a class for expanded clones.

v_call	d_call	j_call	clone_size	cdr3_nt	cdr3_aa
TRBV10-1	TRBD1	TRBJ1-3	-	TGCGCCAGCAGTTCGGGACAGTCCTCTGGAAACACCATATATTTT	CASSSGQSSGNTIYF
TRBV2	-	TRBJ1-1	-	TGTGCCAGCAGTGAAGCCCCCCTAGACAACCCGTACACTGAAGCTTTCTTT	CASSEAPLDNPYTEAFF
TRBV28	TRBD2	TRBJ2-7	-	TGTGCCAGCAAACGACTCGGGAGGGGACCCTACGAGCAGTACTTC	CASKRLGRGPYEQYF
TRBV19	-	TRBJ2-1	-	TGTGCCAGTAGTATGAGCCGGAGTTACAATGAGCAGTTCTTC	CASSMSRSYNEQFF
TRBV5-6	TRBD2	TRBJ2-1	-	TGTGCCAGCGGTTCGACTAGCGGGGGGGCAATCTACAATGAGCAGTTCTTC	CASGSTSGGAIYNEQFF
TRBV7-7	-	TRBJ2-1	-	TGTGCCAGCAGTAAGGGGGGGGGCTCCTACAATGAGCAGTTCTTC	CASSKGGGSYNEQFF
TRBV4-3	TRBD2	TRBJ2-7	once	TGCGCCAGCAGCCATAATTCCGGGACTAGCATCTACGAGCAGTACTTC	CASSHNSGTSIYEQYF
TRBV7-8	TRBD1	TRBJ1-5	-	TGTGCCAGCAGCTCCGACAGGGTCCCTTTGTATAGCAATCAGCCCCAGCATTTT	CASSSDRVPLYSNQPQHF
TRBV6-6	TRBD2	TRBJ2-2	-	TGTGCCAGCAGTTATTACCGGGGAGGGACCGGGGAGCTGTTTTTT	CASSYYRGGTGELFF
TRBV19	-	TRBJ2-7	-	TGTGCCAGTGGGAGGCAGGCGAACTCCTACGAGCAGTACTTC	CASGRQANSYEQYF
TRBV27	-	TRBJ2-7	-	TGTGCCAGCAGTTTAAAACCCCAGGCCTACGAGCAGTACTTC	CASSLKPQAYEQYF
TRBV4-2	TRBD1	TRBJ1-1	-	TGTGCCAGCAGCCAAGAGGGGGGATGGACAGGGGTTGGTGAAGCTTTCTTT	CASSQEGGWTGVGEAFF
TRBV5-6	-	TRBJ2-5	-	TGTGCCAGCACCCCCGGATCGGCGGGCCGGAGGGCCCAGTACTTC	CASTPGSAGRRAQYF
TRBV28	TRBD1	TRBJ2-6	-	TGTGCCAGCTCTGGGACAGGTAGTTACTCTGGGGCCAACGTCCTGACTTTC	CASSGTGSYSGANVLTF
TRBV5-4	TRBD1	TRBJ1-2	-	TGTGCCAGCAGCTTAAAAGCTGGGACAGAAAATGGCTACACCTTC	CASSLKAGTENGYTF
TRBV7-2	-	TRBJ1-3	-	TGTGCCAGCAGCTTCAGCGTCTCTGGAAACACCATATATTTT	CASSFSVSGNTIYF
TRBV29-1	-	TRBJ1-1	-	TGCAGCGTGAGGTTGGGGAACACTGAAGCTTTCTTT	CSVRLGNTEAFF
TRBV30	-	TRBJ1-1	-	TGTGCCTGGAGCGGACTTTCGAACACTGAAGCTTTCTTT	CAWSGLSNTEAFF
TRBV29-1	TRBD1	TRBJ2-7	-	TGCAGCGTTCGGAAGGGGGGACAGGAATCCTACGAGCAGTACTTC	CSVRKGGQESYEQYF
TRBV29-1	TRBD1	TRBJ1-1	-	TGCAGCGCCGCCGGGACAGGGTATGCTGAAGCTTTCTTT	CSAAGTGYAEAFF
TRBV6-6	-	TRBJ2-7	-	TGTGCCAGCAGTTACCATCCCGGGGAGCAGTACTTC	CASSYHPGEQYF
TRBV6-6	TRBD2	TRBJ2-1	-	TGTGCCAGCAGCCAACCTAGCGGGGGATCCTACAATGAGCAGTTCTTC	CASSQPSGGSYNEQFF
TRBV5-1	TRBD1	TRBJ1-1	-	TGCGCCAGCAGTCTCCTGACAGGGATCGACACTGAAGCTTTCTTT	CASSLLTGIDTEAFF
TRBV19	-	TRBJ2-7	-	TGTGCCAGTCAGGGGACAAGGACCTACGAGCAGTACTTC	CASQGTRTYEQYF
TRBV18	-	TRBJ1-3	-	TGTGCCAGCTCACCTATCTCGGGAAACACCATATATTTT	CASSPISGNTIYF
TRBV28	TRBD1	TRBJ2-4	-	TGTGCCAGCAGTTCGGCCGGGACAGCCTTACTACTAGCCAAAAACATTCAGTACTTC	CASSSAGTALLLAKNIQYF
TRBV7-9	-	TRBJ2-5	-	TGTGCCAGCAGCTTGAGGCTGCAAGAGACCCAGTACTTC	CASSLRLQETQYF
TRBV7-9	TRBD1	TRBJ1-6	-	TGTGCCAGCAAACGGGACAGGGGGCTGGATTCACCCCTCCACTTT	CASKRDRGLDSPLHF
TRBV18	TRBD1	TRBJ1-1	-	TGTGCCAGCTCACTGGGACAGGGGGAAATGAACACTGAAGCTTTCTTT	CASSLGQGEMNTEAFF
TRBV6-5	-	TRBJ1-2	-	TGTGCCAGCAGTGAAGGTGGCGGCTACACCTTC	CASSEGGGYTF
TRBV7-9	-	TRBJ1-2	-	TGTGCCAGCAGCTTAGACAACCTCTATGGCTACACCTTC	CASSLDNLYGYTF
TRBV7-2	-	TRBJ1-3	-	TGTGCCAGCAGCTTTGGGACTGGAAACACCATATATTTT	CASSFGTGNTIYF
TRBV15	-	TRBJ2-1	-	TGTGCCACCAGCAGAGCGGTATCCCGGAGGACGGTCTCCTACAATGAGCAGTTCTTC	CATSRAVSRRTVSYNEQFF
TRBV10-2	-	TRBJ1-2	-	TGCGCCAGCACCATGAAAGCAGGGAACTATGGATACACCTTC	CASTMKAGNYGYTF
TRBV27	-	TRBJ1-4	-	TGTGCCAGCAGTTTAGGGCAGGGAACTAATGAAAAACTGTTTTTT	CASSLGQGTNEKLFF
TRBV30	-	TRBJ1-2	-	TGTGCCTGGAGTGTAGTCCCCATCGGTGGCTATGGCTACACCTTC	CAWSVVPIGGYGYTF
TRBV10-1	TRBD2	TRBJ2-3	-	TGCGCCAGCAGTGAGGGGGTAGCGGGGAGCACAGATACGCAGTATTTT	CASSEGVAGSTDTQYF
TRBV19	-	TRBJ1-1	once	TGTGCCAGTAGCTTGGCGGGGAACACTGAAGCTTTCTTT	CASSLAGNTEAFF
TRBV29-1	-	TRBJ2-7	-	TGCAGCGTTCCGACATTACCGGGTGCCCACGAGCAGTACTTC	CSVPTLPGAHEQYF
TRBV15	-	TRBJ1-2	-	TGTGCCACCAGCAGAGGACGGAACTATGGCTACACCTTC	CATSRGRNYGYTF
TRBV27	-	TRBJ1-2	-	TGTGCCAGCAGTTTCGCTGGCCTCGGGGCCCATACCCACTATGGCTACACCTTC	CASSFAGLGAHTHYGYTF
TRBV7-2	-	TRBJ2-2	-	TGTGCCAGCAGCTCTAACGGGGGCTCAAACACCGGGGAGCTGTTTTTT	CASSSNGGSNTGELFF
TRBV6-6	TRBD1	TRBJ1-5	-	TGTGCCAGCAGACAGGGGACCAGCAATCAGCCCCAGCATTTT	CASRQGTSNQPQHF
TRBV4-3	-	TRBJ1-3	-	TGCGCCAGCAGCCAAGACAGGGGAAACACCATATATTTT	CASSQDRGNTIYF